Below are 5 T cell receptor beta chains sequenced from a single sample in a study of blood T cell repertoires in COVID-19. TCRdb's copy holds only in-frame clones and misses some; the assay was immunoSEQ multiplex PCR. The sample records a few hundred thousand clones, about 91% being singletons. Sequencing input: PBMCs or T cells enriched from blood (not recorded which). Receptor source: a woman aged 40 to 49 who had recovered from COVID-19.

The gene calls are TRBV7-9 and TRBJ2-1; TRBD1 might be the D (6 bases). Germline-derived CDR1 and CDR2 are SEHNR and FQNEAQ (reference sequence). The V gene lost 2 bases and the J gene lost 4 bases, with 18 bases spanning the gap. The CDR3 covers 17 residues. The CDR3: CASSLWRGEGEYNEQFF. The CDR3 nucleotides read TGTGCCAGCAGCTTATGGCGCGGTGAGGGGGAGTACAATGAGCAGTTCTTC.

A few counts support this clone. The same CDR3 arises from other DNA sequences in this sample as well. The chain links TRBV30 to TRBJ1-6; 7 positions agree with TRBD1. CDR3 length equals 14 residues. Trimming removed 1 base from V and 7 bases from J; junction bases left unmatched: 4. The germline V gene encodes CDR1 GTSNPN and CDR2 SVGIG (reference sequence). Here the CDR3 reads CAWSAGQDNSPLHF. The CDR3 DNA follows: TGTGCCTGGAGTGCCGGACAGGACAATTCACCCCTCCACTTT.

This sequence joins TRBV27 and TRBJ1-5, with 8 bases that match TRBD1. Trimming cost V 1 base and J 3 bases; bases outside gene matches: 5. Germline CDR1 is MNHEY and CDR2 is SMNVEV (reference sequence). The CDR3 is 16 residues long. CDR3 loop: CASSLYGQGVNQPQHF. The CDR3 DNA reads as TGTGCCAGCAGTTTATATGGACAGGGTGTCAATCAGCCCCAGCATTTT.

The J gene is TRBJ2-1, the V gene TRBV29-1; TRBD1 might be the D (6 bases). V lost 3 bases to trimming and J lost 8 bases, with 14 bases between them. Germline values: CDR1 SQVTM, CDR2 ANQGSEA. The CDR3 spans 13 residues. DNA for the CDR3: TGCAGCGTTGAGGGCGAGGGGGTCGATGAGCAGTTCTTC. The encoded protein is CSVEGEGVDEQFF.

The J gene is TRBJ1-5, the V gene TRBV24-1; 9 bases line up with TRBD1. In germline, CDR1 is KGHDR, CDR2 SFDVKD. CDR3 length equals 15 residues. The V gene end was trimmed by 3 bases and the J gene end by 7 bases; junction bases not matched to a gene: 6. The CDR3 nucleotides read TGTGCCACCAGTGATGGCCAGACAGGGGGGCAGCCCCAGCATTTT. Translation: CATSDGQTGGQPQHF.